This TCR beta chain was captured in a study of vaccination effects on CD4 cells after COVID-19. The study, taken as a whole, reports: The study got few convalescent patients and did not collect any early post-infection timepoints.

This CDR3 comprises 15 residues. In germline, CDR1 is SEHNR, CDR2 FQNEAQ (reference sequence). The V and J ends lost 5 bases and 4 bases respectively, with 17 bases between them. TCRdb's table, derived via immunoSEQ multiplex PCR, lists solely in-frame clones and lacks some. The sample has roughly 26,000 clones, around 78% seen once. Antigen-specific CD4+ T cells were expanded (with viral peptide pools) by the ViraFEST assay ahead of sequencing. An approximately 10-day culture period preceded the isolation of CD4+ T cells. From March to December 2020, the person had a SARS-CoV-2 infection that was confirmed by PCR. Cultures got half-medium changes with IL-2 on days 3 and 7. A remark on this clone: Its target is unknown.

Here the sequenced sample was CD4+ T cells from PBMCs cultured with HCoV-NL63 spike peptides, taken before COVID-19 vaccination. The sequence came from a human donor who had a prior SARS-CoV-2 infection. The V call is TRBV7-9, the J call TRBJ1-1, with a tentative D call TRBD1 (6 bases). The CDR3 region has the DNA TGTGCCAGCAGCCCTCGAGGGGGTAGCGGCACTGAAGCTTTCTTT. Residues: CASSPRGGSGTEAFF.